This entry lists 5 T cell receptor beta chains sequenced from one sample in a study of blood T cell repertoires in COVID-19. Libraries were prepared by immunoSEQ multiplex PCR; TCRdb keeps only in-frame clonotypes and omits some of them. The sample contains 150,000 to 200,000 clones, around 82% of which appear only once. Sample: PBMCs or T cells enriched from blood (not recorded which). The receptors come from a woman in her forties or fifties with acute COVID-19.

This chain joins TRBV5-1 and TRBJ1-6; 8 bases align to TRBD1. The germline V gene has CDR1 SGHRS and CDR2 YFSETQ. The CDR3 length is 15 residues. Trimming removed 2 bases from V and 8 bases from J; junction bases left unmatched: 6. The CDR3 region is CASSLGTGRDSPLHF. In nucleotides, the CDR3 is TGCGCCAGCAGCTTAGGGACAGGAAGGGATTCACCCCTCCACTTT.

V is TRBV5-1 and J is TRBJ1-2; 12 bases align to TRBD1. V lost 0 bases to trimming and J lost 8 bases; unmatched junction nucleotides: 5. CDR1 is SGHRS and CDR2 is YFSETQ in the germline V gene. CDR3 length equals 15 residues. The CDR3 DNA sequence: TGCGCCAGCAGCTTGGAGGGACAGGGGGCGCGCGGCTACACCTTC. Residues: CASSLEGQGARGYTF.

The CDR3 spells CASSSTGIHNEQFF. DNA for the CDR3: TGTGCCAGCAGTTCGACAGGGATCCACAATGAGCAGTTCTTC. V usage is TRBV6-5 and J usage is TRBJ2-1, with 7 bases fitting TRBD1. The CDR3 consists of 14 residues. Germline V gene data show CDR1 as MNHEY and CDR2 as SVGAGI. J was trimmed by 5 bases and V by 4 bases; bases with no gene match: 5.

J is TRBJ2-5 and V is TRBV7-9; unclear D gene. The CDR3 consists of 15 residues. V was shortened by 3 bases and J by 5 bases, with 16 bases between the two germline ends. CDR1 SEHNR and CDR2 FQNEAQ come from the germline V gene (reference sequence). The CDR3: CASSFNRVIGETQYF. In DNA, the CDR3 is TGTGCCAGCAGCTTTAACCGGGTGATTGGGGAGACCCAGTACTTC.

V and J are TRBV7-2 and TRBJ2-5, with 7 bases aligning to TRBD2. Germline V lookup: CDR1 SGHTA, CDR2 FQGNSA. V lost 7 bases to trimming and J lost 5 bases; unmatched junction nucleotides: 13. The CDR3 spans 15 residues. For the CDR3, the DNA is TGTGCCAGCACCCTCTCGACTAGCTCAACGGAGACCCAGTACTTC. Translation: CASTLSTSSTETQYF. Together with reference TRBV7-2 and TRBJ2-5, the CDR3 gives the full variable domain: GAGVSQSPSNKVTEKGKDVELRCDPISGHTALYWYRQSLGQGLEFLIYFQGNSAPDKSGLPSDRFSAERTGGSVSTLTIQRTQQEDSAVYLCASTLSTSSTETQYFGPGTRLLVL.